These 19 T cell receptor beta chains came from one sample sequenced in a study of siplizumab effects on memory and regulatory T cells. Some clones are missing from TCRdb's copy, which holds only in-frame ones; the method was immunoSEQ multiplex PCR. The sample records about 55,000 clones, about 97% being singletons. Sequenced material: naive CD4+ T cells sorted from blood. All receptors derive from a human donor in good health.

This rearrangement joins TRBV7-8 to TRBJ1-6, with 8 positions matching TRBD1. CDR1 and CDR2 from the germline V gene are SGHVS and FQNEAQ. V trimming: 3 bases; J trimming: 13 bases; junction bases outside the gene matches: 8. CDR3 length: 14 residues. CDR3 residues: CASSFGTGESPLHF. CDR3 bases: TGTGCCAGCAGCTTCGGGACAGGTGAATCGCCCCTCCACTTT.

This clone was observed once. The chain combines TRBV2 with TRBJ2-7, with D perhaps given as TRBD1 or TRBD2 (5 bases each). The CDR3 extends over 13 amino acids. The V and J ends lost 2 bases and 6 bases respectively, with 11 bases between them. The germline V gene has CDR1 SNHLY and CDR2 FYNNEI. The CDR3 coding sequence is TGTGCCAGCAGTGAACAGGGACCGAGCGAGCAGTACTTC. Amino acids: CASSEQGPSEQYF.

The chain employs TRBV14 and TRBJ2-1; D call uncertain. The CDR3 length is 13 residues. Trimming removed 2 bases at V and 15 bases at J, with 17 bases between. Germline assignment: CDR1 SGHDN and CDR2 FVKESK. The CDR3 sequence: CASSQQRASMRFF. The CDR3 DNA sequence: TGTGCCAGCAGCCAACAACGGGCTAGTATGCGGTTCTTC.

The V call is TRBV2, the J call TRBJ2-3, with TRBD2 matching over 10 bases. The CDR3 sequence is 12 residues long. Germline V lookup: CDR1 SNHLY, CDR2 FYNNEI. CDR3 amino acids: CASGRGTDTQYF. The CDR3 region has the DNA TGTGCAAGCGGGAGGGGCACAGATACGCAGTATTTT.

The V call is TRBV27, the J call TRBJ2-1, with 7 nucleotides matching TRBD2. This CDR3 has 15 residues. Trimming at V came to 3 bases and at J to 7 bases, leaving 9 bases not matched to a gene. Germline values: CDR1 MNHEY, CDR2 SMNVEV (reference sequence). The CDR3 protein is CASSFRRERTNEQFF. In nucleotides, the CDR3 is TGTGCCAGCAGTTTCAGGCGGGAGAGGACAAATGAGCAGTTCTTC.

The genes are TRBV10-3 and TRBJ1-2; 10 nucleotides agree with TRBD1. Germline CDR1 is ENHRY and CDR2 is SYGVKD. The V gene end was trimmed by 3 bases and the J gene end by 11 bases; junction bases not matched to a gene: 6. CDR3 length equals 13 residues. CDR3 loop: CAISDDRGQRYTF. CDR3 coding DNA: TGTGCCATCAGTGACGACAGGGGGCAGAGGTACACCTTC.

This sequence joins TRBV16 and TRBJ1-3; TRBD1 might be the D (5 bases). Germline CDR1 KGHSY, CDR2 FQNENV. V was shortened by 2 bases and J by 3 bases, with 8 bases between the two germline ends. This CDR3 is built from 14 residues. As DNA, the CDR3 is TGTGCCAGCAGCCAACAAGGACATGGAAACACCATATATTTT. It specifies CASSQQGHGNTIYF.

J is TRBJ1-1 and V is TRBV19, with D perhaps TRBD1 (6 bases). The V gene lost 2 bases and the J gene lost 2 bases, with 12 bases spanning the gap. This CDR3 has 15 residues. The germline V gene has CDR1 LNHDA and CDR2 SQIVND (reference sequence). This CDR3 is CASSIQDSINTEAFF. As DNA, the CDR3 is TGTGCCAGTAGTATACAGGACAGTATCAACACTGAAGCTTTCTTT.

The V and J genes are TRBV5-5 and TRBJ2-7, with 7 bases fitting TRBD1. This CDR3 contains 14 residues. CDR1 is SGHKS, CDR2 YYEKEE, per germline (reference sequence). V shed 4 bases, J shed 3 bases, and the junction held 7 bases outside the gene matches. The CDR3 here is CASSAGTVIYEQYF. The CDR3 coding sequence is TGTGCCAGCAGCGCCGGGACAGTAATCTACGAGCAGTACTTC.

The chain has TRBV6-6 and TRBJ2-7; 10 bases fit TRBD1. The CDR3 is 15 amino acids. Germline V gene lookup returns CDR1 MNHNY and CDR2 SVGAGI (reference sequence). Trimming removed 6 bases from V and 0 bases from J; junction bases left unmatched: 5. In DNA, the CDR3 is TGTGCCAGCAGGCTGACAGGGGGCACCTCCTACGAGCAGTACTTC. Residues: CASRLTGGTSYEQYF.

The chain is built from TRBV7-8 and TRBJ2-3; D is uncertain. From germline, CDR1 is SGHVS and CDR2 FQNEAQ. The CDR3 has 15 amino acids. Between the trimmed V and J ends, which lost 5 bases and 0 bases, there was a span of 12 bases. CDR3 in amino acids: CASSPGGVSTDTQYF. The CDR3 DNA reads TGTGCCAGCAGCCCCGGTGGCGTCAGCACAGATACGCAGTATTTT.

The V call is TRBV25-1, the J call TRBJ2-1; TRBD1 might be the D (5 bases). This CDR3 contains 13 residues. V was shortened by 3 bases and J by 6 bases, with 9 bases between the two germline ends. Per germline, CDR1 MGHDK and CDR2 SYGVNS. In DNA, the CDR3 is TGTGCCAGCAGTGATAGAAGGGGCAATGAGCAGTTCTTC. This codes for CASSDRRGNEQFF. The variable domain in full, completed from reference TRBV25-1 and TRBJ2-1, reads EADIYQTPRYLVIGTGKKITLECSQTMGHDKMYWYQQDPGMELHLIHYSYGVNSTEKGDLSSESTVSRIRTEHFPLTLESARPSHTSQYLCASSDRRGNEQFFGPGTRLTVL.

CDR3 sequence (DNA): TGTGCCAGCACCTCAGGACGGTACAATCAGCCCCAGCATTTT. It translates to CASTSGRYNQPQHF. This rearrangement joins TRBV6-5 to TRBJ1-5; no clear D. The ends were cut back, 7 bases at V and 3 bases at J, with 13 bases in the middle. Germline-derived CDR1 and CDR2 are MNHEY and SVGAGI. This CDR3 has 14 amino acids.

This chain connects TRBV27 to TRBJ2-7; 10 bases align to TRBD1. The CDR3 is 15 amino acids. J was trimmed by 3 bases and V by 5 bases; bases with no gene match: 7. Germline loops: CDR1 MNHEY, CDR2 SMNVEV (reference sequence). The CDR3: CASSRRTGGFYEQYF. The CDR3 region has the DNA TGTGCCAGCAGTCGGCGGACAGGGGGTTTCTACGAGCAGTACTTC.

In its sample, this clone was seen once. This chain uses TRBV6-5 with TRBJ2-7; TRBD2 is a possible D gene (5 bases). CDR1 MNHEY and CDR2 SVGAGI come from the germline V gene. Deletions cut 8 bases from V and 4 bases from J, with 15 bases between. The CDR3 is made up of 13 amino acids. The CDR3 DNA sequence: TGTGCCAGCCCTAGCAGGTGGTATTACGAGCAGTACTTC. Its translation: CASPSRWYYEQYF.

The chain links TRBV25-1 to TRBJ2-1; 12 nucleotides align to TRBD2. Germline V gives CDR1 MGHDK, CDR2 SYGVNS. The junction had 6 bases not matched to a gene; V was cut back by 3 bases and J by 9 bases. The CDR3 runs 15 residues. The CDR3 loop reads CASSESSGRAGEQFF. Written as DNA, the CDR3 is TGTGCCAGCAGTGAGTCTAGCGGGAGGGCCGGTGAGCAGTTCTTC.

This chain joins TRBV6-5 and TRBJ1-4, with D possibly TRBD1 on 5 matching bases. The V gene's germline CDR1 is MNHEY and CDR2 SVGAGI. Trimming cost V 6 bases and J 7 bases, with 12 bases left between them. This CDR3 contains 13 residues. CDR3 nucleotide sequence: TGTGCCAGCAGAAGGGGTCGGCGTGAAAAACTGTTTTTT. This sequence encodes CASRRGRREKLFF.

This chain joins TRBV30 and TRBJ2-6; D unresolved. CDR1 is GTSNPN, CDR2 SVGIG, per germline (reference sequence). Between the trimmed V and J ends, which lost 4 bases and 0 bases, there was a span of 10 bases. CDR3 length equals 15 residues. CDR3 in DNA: TGTGCCTGGATGGTTACAAACTCTGGGGCCAACGTCCTGACTTTC. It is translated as CAWMVTNSGANVLTF.

The CDR3 region is CASTSTGRAEKLFF. The CDR3 nucleotides read TGTGCCAGTACAAGTACAGGTAGAGCTGAAAAACTGTTTTTT. V gene TRBV19 combines with J gene TRBJ1-4; a weak D match, TRBD1 (5 bases). The germline CDR1 and CDR2 sequences are LNHDA and SQIVND (reference sequence). The CDR3 is made up of 14 amino acids. Trimming took 7 bases from V and 7 from J, leaving 16 bases between them.